The T cell receptor beta chain under discussion was sequenced for a study of graft-versus-host responses after intestinal transplantation. The wider study: Those transplanted obtained multivisceral, liver-intestinal, or isolated intestinal grafts.

There are 16 residues in the CDR3. The germline CDR1 and CDR2 sequences are MNHEY and SMNVEV (reference sequence). V dropped 2 bases and J dropped 4 bases, with 17 bases sitting between them. Sequencing used immunoSEQ multiplex PCR; TCRdb keeps in-frame clones, though not all of them. Of roughly 120,000 clones in the sample, approximately 95% are singletons; the top ten hold over 2.5%. The study, taken as a whole, reports: Individuals who had graft-donor T cell macrochimerism had allografts that showed high graft-versus-host to host-versus-graft clonal ratios. Detection of GvH clones occurred in recipient marrow, and some had their first appearance in ileum or blood.

Worth noting for this clone: Its specificity is not known.

The chain is built from TRBV27 and TRBJ1-1, with a tentative D call TRBD1 (5 bases). Sequencing used unstimulated CD8+ T cells sorted from spleen or lymph node cells, obtained before intestinal transplant. The sequence was collected from a human donor who received an intestinal transplant. CDR3 in DNA: TGTGCCAGCAGTTTAGGGTTCGGGATCGGGGGCACTGAAGCTTTCTTT. It encodes CASSLGFGIGGTEAFF.